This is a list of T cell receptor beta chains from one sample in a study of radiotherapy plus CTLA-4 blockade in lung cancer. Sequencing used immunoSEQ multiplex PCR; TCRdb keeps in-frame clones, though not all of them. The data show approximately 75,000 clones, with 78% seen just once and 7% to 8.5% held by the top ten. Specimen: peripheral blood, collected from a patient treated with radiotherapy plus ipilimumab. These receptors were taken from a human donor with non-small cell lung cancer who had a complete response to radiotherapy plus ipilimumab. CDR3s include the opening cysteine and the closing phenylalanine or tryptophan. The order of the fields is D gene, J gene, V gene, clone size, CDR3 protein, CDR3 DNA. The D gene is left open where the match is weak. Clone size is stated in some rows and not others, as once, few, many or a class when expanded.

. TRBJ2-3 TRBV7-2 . CASSLEWGASTDTQYF TGTGCCAGCAGCTTAGAATGGGGGGCTAGCACAGATACGCAGTATTTT
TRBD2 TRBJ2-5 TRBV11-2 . CASSPPTSGGNQETQYF TGTGCCAGCAGCCCGCCTACTAGCGGGGGAAACCAAGAGACCCAGTACTTC
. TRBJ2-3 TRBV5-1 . CASNAGNTDTQYF TGCGCCAGCAACGCAGGGAACACAGATACGCAGTATTTT
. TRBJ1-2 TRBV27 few CASSLEAGIYGYTF TGTGCCAGCAGTTTAGAGGCAGGGATCTATGGCTACACCTTC
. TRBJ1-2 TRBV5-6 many CASGGTPSNYGYTF TGTGCCAGCGGTGGGACACCCAGTAACTATGGCTACACCTTC
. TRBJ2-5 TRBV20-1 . CSAKVGTQYF TGCAGTGCTAAGGTGGGGACCCAGTACTTC
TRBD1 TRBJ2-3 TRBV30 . CAWTGQGADTQYF TGTGCCTGGACCGGACAGGGGGCAGATACGCAGTATTTT
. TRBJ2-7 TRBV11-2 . CASSNRRDTYF TGTGCCAGCAGCAACCGCAGGGACACCTACTTC
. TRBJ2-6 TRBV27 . CASSFDGSSGANVLTF TGTGCCAGCAGTTTCGACGGGTCCTCTGGGGCCAACGTCCTGACTTTC
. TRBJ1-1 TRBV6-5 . CASSYERGTEAFF TGTGCCAGCAGTTACGAGCGGGGAACTGAAGCTTTCTTT
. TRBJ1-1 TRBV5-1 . CASSLAGGYTEAFF TGCGCCAGCAGCTTGGCCGGAGGTTACACTGAAGCTTTCTTT
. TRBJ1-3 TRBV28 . CASRLNGNTIYF TGTGCCAGCAGGCTGAATGGAAACACCATATATTTT
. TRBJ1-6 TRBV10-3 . CAISGRGLNNSPLHF TGTGCCATCAGTGGCCGGGGACTGAATAATTCACCCCTCCACTTT
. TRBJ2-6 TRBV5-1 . CASSLDSPRSGANVLTF TGCGCCAGCAGCTTGGATTCACCCCGCTCTGGGGCCAACGTCCTGACTTTC
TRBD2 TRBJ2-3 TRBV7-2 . CASSLRFPVVAGVVDTQYF TGTGCCAGCAGCTTACGGTTTCCTGTGGTAGCGGGAGTAGTGGATACGCAGTATTTT
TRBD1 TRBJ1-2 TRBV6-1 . CASSSWTGGSYGYTF TGTGCCAGCAGTAGTTGGACAGGGGGCAGCTATGGCTACACCTTC
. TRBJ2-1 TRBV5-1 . CASSLARRENEQFF TGCGCCAGCAGCTTGGCCCGACGGGAAAATGAGCAGTTCTTC
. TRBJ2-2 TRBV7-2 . CASSFLGAGGNTGELFF TGTGCCAGCAGCTTCTTGGGGGCAGGAGGGAACACCGGGGAGCTGTTTTTT
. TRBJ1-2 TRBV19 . CASSMASTNYGYTF TGTGCCAGTAGTATGGCCAGCACTAACTATGGCTACACCTTC
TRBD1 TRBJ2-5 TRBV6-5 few CASSDRGLGETQYF TGTGCCAGCAGTGACAGGGGGCTAGGAGAGACCCAGTACTTC
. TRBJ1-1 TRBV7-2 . CASRLRSEAFF TGTGCCAGCAGACTAAGGAGTGAAGCTTTCTTT
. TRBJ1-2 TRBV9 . CASSPRDTNYGYTF TGTGCCAGCAGCCCCCGGGACACCAACTATGGCTACACCTTC
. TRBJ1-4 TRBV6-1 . CASSVQAATNEKLFF TGTGCCAGCAGTGTACAGGCGGCAACTAATGAAAAACTGTTTTTT
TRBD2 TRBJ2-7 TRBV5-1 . CASSLGLAGGNEQYF TGCGCCAGCAGCTTGGGGCTAGCGGGGGGAAACGAGCAGTACTTC
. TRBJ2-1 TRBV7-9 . CASSLGHGVGGEQFF TGTGCCAGCAGCTTAGGGCATGGGGTGGGCGGAGAGCAGTTCTTC
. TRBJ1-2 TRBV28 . CASSLRKVLQGWFNYGYTF TGTGCCAGCAGTTTGCGGAAGGTTCTTCAGGGATGGTTTAACTATGGCTACACCTTC
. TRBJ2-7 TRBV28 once CASSQGSYQQYF TGTGCCAGCAGTCAGGGGTCCTATCAGCAGTACTTC
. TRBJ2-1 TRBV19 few CASSPRPYNEQFF TGTGCCAGTAGTCCCCGACCGTACAATGAGCAGTTCTTC
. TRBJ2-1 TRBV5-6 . CASSIGENNEQFF TGTGCCAGCAGCATCGGGGAGAACAATGAGCAGTTCTTC
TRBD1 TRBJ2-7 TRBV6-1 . CASSGDRRVYEQYF TGTGCCAGCAGTGGGGACAGAAGAGTCTACGAGCAGTACTTC
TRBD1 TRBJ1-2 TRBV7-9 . CASSWGQGDYGYTF TGTGCCAGCAGTTGGGGACAGGGTGACTATGGCTACACCTTC
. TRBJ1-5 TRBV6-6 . CASSYGGVRPQHF TGTGCCAGCAGTTACGGAGGGGTTAGGCCCCAGCATTTT
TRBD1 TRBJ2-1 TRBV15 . CATSRDLDRVNEQFF TGTGCCACCAGCAGAGATCTAGACAGGGTCAATGAGCAGTTCTTC
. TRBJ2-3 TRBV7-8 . CAITGMSTDTQYF TGTGCCATCACTGGAATGAGCACAGATACGCAGTATTTT
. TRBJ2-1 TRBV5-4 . CASTPRAMGDEQFF TGTGCCAGCACCCCTCGTGCAATGGGGGATGAGCAGTTCTTC
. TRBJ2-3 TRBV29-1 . CSVRGWGNTDTQYF TGCAGCGTTCGAGGTTGGGGGAACACAGATACGCAGTATTTT
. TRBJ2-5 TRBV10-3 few CAIRGPQETQYF TGTGCCATTCGAGGGCCTCAAGAGACCCAGTACTTC
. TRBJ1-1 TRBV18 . CASSPQSLAGGGITEAFF TGTGCCAGCTCACCCCAATCACTGGCGGGGGGCGGTATCACTGAAGCTTTCTTT
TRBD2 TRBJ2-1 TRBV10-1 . CASSEAGVTYNEQFF TGCGCCAGCAGTGAGGCGGGGGTAACCTACAATGAGCAGTTCTTC
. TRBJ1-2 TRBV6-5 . CASSYQVGGYYGYTF TGTGCCAGCAGTTACCAGGTGGGGGGTTACTATGGCTACACCTTC
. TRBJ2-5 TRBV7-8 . CASTQWREGRQETQYF TGTGCCAGCACCCAGTGGCGTGAGGGGCGCCAAGAGACCCAGTACTTC
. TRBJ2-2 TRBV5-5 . CASSVGFTSSPGELFF TGTGCCAGCAGCGTGGGCTTTACTAGTAGTCCCGGGGAGCTGTTTTTT
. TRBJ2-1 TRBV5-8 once CASSKLDGSNEQFF TGTGCCAGCAGCAAACTAGACGGGTCCAATGAGCAGTTCTTC
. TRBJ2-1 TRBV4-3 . CASSQGPGDYNEQFF TGCGCCAGCAGCCAAGGGCCGGGGGATTACAATGAGCAGTTCTTC
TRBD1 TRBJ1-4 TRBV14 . CASSRIRGEKLFF TGTGCCAGCAGCCGTATCAGGGGGGAAAAACTGTTTTTT
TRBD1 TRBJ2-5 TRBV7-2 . CASSLGQGQYF TGTGCCAGCAGCTTGGGACAGGGACAGTACTTC
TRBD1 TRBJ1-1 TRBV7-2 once CASSSGQGGAFF TGTGCCAGCAGCTCCGGACAGGGCGGGGCTTTCTTT
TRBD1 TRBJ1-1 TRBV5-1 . CASSYQGAGTEAFF TGCGCCAGCAGTTATCAGGGGGCAGGAACTGAAGCTTTCTTT
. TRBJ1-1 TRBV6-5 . CASSPGDFMNTEAFF TGTGCCAGCAGTCCTGGAGACTTTATGAACACTGAAGCTTTCTTT
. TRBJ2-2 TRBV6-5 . CASSYGRGASGELFF TGTGCCAGCAGTTACGGAAGGGGGGCGAGCGGGGAGCTGTTTTTT
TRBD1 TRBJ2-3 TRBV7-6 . CASSSRQGYKDTQYF TGTGCCAGCAGCAGCCGACAGGGTTATAAAGATACGCAGTATTTT
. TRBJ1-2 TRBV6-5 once CASSYRKAGLYGYTF TGTGCCAGCAGTTATCGTAAAGCAGGCCTCTATGGCTACACCTTC
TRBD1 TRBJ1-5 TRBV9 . CASSAGGGNQPQHF TGTGCCAGCAGCGCAGGGGGCGGCAATCAGCCCCAGCATTTT
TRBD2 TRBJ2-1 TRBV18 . CASSPPTSGYNEQFF TGTGCCAGCTCACCACCGACTAGCGGATACAATGAGCAGTTCTTC
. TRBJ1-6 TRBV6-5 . CASRTNSPLHF TGTGCCAGCAGGACGAATTCACCCCTCCACTTT
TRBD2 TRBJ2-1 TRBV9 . CASSPPGLAGVEQFF TGTGCCAGCAGCCCCCCGGGACTAGCGGGAGTTGAGCAGTTCTTC
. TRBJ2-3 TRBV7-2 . CASRPSAASDTQYF TGTGCCAGCAGGCCTAGCGCAGCTAGCGATACGCAGTATTTT
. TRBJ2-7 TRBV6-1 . CASSPQYEQYF TGTGCCAGCAGTCCCCAGTACGAGCAGTACTTC
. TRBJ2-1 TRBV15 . CATSRDRAPNEQFF TGTGCCACCAGCAGAGACAGGGCTCCTAATGAGCAGTTCTTC